This T cell receptor beta chain was captured by sequencing in a study of T-cell memory formation after mild COVID-19. Trimming stripped 0 bases from V and 2 bases from J, with 16 bases between. The CDR3 covers 17 residues. Germline lookup yields CDR1 SEHNR and CDR2 FQNEAQ (reference sequence). TCRdb ran MiXCR on the 5' RACE reads and lists one entry per CDR3 protein. The sample includes approximately 450,000 distinct CDR3 sequences, over 15% of them seen just once. Sequencing was performed on PBMCs or a T cell subset sorted from them (not recorded which). V usage is TRBV7-9 and J usage is TRBJ1-1; D uncertain. The clonotype comes from an adult woman who had mild COVID-19 (a few samples of this study predate the infection). Cell type and time point are not known. CDR3 sequence reads: CASSLAQSSGTNTEAFF. The CDR3 coding sequence is TGTGCCAGCAGCTTAGCGCAGTCGTCGGGCACCAACACTGAAGCTTTCTTT.